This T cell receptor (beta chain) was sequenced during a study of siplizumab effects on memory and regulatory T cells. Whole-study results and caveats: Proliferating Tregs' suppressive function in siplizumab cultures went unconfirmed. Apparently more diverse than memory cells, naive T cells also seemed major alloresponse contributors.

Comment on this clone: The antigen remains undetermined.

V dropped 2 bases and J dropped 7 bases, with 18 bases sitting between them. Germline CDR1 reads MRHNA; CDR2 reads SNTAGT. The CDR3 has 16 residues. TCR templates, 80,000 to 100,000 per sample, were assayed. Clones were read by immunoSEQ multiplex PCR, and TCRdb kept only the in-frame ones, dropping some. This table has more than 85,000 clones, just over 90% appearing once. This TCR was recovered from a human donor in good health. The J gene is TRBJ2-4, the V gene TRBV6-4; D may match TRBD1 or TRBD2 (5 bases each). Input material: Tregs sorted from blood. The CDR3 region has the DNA TGTGCCAGCAGTGACAGGCCTGGAGGACAAGGGAACATTCAGTACTTC. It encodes CASSDRPGGQGNIQYF.